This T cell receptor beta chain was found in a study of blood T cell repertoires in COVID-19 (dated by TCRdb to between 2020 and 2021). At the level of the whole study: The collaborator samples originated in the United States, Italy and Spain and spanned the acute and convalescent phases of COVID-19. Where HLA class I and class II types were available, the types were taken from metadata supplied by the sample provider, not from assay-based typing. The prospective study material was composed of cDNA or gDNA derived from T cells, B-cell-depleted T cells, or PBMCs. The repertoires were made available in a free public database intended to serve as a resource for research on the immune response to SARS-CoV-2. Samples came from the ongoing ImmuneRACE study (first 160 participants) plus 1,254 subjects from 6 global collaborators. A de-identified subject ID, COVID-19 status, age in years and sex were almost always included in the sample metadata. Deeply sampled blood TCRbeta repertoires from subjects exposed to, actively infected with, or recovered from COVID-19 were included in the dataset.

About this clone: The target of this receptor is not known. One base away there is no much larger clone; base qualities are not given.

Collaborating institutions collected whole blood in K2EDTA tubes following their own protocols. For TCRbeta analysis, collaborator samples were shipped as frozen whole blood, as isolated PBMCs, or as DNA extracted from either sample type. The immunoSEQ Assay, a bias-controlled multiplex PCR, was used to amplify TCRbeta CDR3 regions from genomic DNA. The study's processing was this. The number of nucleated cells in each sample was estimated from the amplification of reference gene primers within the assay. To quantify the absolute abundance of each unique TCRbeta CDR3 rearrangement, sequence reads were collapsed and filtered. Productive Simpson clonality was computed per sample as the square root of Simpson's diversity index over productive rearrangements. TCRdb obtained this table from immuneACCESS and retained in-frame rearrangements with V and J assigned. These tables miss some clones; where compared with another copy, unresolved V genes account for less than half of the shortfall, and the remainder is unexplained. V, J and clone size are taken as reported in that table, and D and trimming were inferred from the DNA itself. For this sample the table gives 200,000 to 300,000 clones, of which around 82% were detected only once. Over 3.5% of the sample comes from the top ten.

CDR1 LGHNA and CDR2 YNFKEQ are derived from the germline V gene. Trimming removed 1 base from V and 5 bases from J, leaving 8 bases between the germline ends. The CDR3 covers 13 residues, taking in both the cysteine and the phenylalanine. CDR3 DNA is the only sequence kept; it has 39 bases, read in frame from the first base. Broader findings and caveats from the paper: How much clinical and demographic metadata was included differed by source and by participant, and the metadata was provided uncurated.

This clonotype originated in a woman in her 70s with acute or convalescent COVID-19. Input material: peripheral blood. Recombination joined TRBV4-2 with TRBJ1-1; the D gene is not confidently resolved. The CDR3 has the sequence CASSQGGWTEAFF. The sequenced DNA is TGTGCCAGCAGCCAAGGAGGGTGGACTGAAGCTTTCTTT.